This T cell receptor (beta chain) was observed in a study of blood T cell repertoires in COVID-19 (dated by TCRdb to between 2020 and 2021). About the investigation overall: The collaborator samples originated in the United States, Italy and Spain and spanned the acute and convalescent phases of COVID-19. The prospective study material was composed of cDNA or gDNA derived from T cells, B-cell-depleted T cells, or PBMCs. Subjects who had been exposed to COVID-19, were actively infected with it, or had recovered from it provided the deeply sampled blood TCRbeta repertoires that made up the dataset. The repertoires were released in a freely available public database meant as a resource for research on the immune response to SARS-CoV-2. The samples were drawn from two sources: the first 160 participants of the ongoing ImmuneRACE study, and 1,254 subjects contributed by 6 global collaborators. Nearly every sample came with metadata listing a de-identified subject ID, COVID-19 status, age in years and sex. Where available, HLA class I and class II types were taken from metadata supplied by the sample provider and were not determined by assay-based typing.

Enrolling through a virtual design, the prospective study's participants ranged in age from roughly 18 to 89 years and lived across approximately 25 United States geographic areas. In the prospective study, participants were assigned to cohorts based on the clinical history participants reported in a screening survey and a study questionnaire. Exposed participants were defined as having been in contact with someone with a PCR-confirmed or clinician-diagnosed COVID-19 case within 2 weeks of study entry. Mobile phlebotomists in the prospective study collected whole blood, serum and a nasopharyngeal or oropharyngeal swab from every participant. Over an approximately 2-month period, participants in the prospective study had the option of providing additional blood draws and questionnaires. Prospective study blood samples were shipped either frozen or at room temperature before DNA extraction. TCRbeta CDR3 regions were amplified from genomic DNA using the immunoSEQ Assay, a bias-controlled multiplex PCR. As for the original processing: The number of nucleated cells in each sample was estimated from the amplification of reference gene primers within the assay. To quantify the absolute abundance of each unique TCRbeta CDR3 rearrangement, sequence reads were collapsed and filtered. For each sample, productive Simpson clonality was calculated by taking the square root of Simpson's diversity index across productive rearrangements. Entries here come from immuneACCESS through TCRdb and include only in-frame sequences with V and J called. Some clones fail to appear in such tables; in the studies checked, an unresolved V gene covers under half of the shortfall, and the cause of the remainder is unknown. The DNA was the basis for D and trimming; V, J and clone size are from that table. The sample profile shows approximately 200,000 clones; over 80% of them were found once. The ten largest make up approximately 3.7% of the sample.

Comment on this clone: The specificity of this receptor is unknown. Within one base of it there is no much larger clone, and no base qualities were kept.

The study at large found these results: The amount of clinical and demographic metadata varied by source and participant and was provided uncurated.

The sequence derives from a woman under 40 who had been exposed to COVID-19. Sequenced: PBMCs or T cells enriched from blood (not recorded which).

The CDR3 has the sequence CASSQQGSPLHF. In nucleotides, the sequence is TGTGCCAGCAGCCAACAGGGTTCACCCCTCCACTTT. Recombination connected TRBV3-1 (or the pseudogene TRBV3-2) to TRBJ1-6, with TRBD1 as a weak D call on 5 bases. V loses 2 bases, J loses 9 bases, and the germline ends lie 5 bases apart. CDR1 LGHDT and CDR2 YNNKEL are derived from the germline V gene (reference sequence). There are 12 amino acids in the CDR3, from cysteine to phenylalanine inclusive. CDR3 DNA only is kept here, 36 bases in frame from base 1.